Listed below are T cell receptor beta chains from one sample, sequenced in a study of regulatory T cells in long-lasting Graves disease. TCRdb re-derived calls from the multiplex PCR reads in MiXCR, one entry per CDR3 protein. The sample records about 400,000 distinct CDR3 sequences, 15% to 20% being singletons. These data were likewise used in another study, on T cells in Graves' hyperthyroidism and ophthalmopathy.

Here the sequenced sample was peripheral blood mononuclear cells (PBMCs), taken at new diagnosis, from a patient treated with antithyroid drugs. All receptors derive from a woman between 18 and 30 years old with Graves disease. The CDR3 runs from the conserved cysteine through the conserved F or W. Fields, in order: D gene, V gene, clone size, J gene, CDR3 DNA, CDR3 protein. D genes are given only for firm matches. Size tells how often a clone was seen (once, few, many) or the class of an expanded clone, and some rows leave it out.

d_call: NA; v_call: TRBV2; clone_size: NA; j_call: TRBJ1-3; cdr3_nt: TGTGCCAGTGGGGTGGGGGTCTCTGGAAACACCATATATTTT; cdr3_aa: CASGVGVSGNTIYF
d_call: TRBD2; v_call: TRBV19; clone_size: NA; j_call: TRBJ2-7; cdr3_nt: TGTGCCAGTAGTATGCGGCGGGGGAACGCCTACGAGCAGTACTTC; cdr3_aa: CASSMRRGNAYEQYF
d_call: NA; v_call: TRBV7-9; clone_size: NA; j_call: TRBJ1-4; cdr3_nt: TGTGCCAGCAGCTTACCAGGGACTGAAAAACTGTTTTTT; cdr3_aa: CASSLPGTEKLFF
d_call: NA; v_call: TRBV11-2; clone_size: many; j_call: TRBJ1-6; cdr3_nt: TGTGCCAGCAGCTCGGGGCGGCGGTCCAGTTTACATAATTCACCCCTCCACTTT; cdr3_aa: CASSSGRRSSLHNSPLHF
d_call: NA; v_call: TRBV3-1; clone_size: many; j_call: TRBJ2-1; cdr3_nt: TGTGCCAGCAGCGACCGAAGGGGGGGGACTTACAATGAGCAGTTCTTC; cdr3_aa: CASSDRRGGTYNEQFF
d_call: NA; v_call: TRBV27; clone_size: many; j_call: TRBJ1-5; cdr3_nt: TGTGCCAGCAGTTTCAGGGCATACAATCAGCCCCAGCATTTT; cdr3_aa: CASSFRAYNQPQHF
d_call: TRBD1; v_call: TRBV4-1; clone_size: NA; j_call: TRBJ2-4; cdr3_nt: TGCGCCAGCAGCACTCCGACAGGGAAGAACATTCAGTACTTC; cdr3_aa: CASSTPTGKNIQYF
d_call: NA; v_call: TRBV24-1; clone_size: few; j_call: TRBJ2-2; cdr3_nt: TGTGCCACCAGTGACATGTGGAGGGGGAAGGCCACCGGGGAGCTGTTTTTT; cdr3_aa: CATSDMWRGKATGELFF
d_call: NA; v_call: TRBV28; clone_size: few; j_call: TRBJ1-2; cdr3_nt: TGTGCCAGCAGTGCGGGAGCACCCTATGGCTACACCTTC; cdr3_aa: CASSAGAPYGYTF
d_call: NA; v_call: TRBV11-2; clone_size: many; j_call: TRBJ2-7; cdr3_nt: TGTGCCAGCAGCTTTCGAGGGAAGCCCTACGAGCAGTACTTC; cdr3_aa: CASSFRGKPYEQYF
d_call: TRBD2; v_call: TRBV5-1; clone_size: NA; j_call: TRBJ2-7; cdr3_nt: TGCGCCAGCAGCAGCCAAGGGACTAGCGTCTACGAGCAGTACTTC; cdr3_aa: CASSSQGTSVYEQYF
d_call: NA; v_call: TRBV27; clone_size: many; j_call: TRBJ2-1; cdr3_nt: TGTGCCAGCAGTTTATATGGGGAGCCCTACAATGAGCAGTTCTTC; cdr3_aa: CASSLYGEPYNEQFF
d_call: NA; v_call: TRBV28; clone_size: few; j_call: TRBJ1-4; cdr3_nt: TGTGCCAGCAGTTTCCCGGGGGAAAAACTGTTTTTT; cdr3_aa: CASSFPGEKLFF
d_call: TRBD1; v_call: TRBV5-1; clone_size: NA; j_call: TRBJ1-1; cdr3_nt: TGCGCCAGCAGCAACCGGGACAGGGGAGACACTGAAGCTTTCTTT; cdr3_aa: CASSNRDRGDTEAFF
d_call: TRBD1; v_call: TRBV3-1; clone_size: many; j_call: TRBJ2-2; cdr3_nt: TGTGCCAGCAGCCCCCAAAGGGGGCAAGCCGGGGAGCTGTTTTTT; cdr3_aa: CASSPQRGQAGELFF
d_call: NA; v_call: TRBV3-1; clone_size: many; j_call: TRBJ1-4; cdr3_nt: TGTGCCAGCAGCCAACTGGGACAAACTAATGAAAAACTGTTTTTT; cdr3_aa: CASSQLGQTNEKLFF
d_call: TRBD2; v_call: TRBV30; clone_size: NA; j_call: TRBJ2-1; cdr3_nt: TGTGCCTGGAGTGTCCTAGCGGGAGACGAGCAGTTCTTC; cdr3_aa: CAWSVLAGDEQFF
d_call: NA; v_call: TRBV20-1; clone_size: NA; j_call: TRBJ1-6; cdr3_nt: TGCAGTGCTAGAGCCCAAACGGGGGTCGGCAAATCACCCCTCCACTTT; cdr3_aa: CSARAQTGVGKSPLHF
d_call: NA; v_call: TRBV12-3/TRBV12-4; clone_size: many; j_call: TRBJ1-2; cdr3_nt: TGTGCCAGCAGGGACAGCAACTATGGCTACACCTTC; cdr3_aa: CASRDSNYGYTF
d_call: NA; v_call: TRBV7-9; clone_size: many; j_call: TRBJ2-5; cdr3_nt: TGTGCCAGCAGCCCGGAAGGAGGGGGCACAGAGACCCAGTACTTC; cdr3_aa: CASSPEGGGTETQYF
d_call: NA; v_call: TRBV28; clone_size: many; j_call: TRBJ2-2; cdr3_nt: TGTGCCAGCAGTTGGACAGCCTTGCGCACCGGGGAGCTGTTTTTT; cdr3_aa: CASSWTALRTGELFF
d_call: TRBD2; v_call: TRBV28; clone_size: many; j_call: TRBJ2-3; cdr3_nt: TGTGCCAGCTGTAGCGGGGGAATAGGAGATACGCAGTATTTT; cdr3_aa: CASCSGGIGDTQYF
d_call: TRBD1; v_call: TRBV5-1; clone_size: many; j_call: TRBJ1-1; cdr3_nt: TGCGCCAGCAGCTTGGGGACAGGGTTCGGTTCTGAAGCTTTCTTT; cdr3_aa: CASSLGTGFGSEAFF
d_call: NA; v_call: TRBV5-1; clone_size: many; j_call: TRBJ1-1; cdr3_nt: TGCGCCAGCAGCTTGGAAGGCAGTGGCACTGAAGCTTTCTTT; cdr3_aa: CASSLEGSGTEAFF
d_call: NA; v_call: TRBV7-2; clone_size: many; j_call: TRBJ1-1; cdr3_nt: TGTGCCAGCAGCCCACGGCTAGGGAGGGAAGCTTTCTTT; cdr3_aa: CASSPRLGREAFF
d_call: TRBD1; v_call: TRBV7-3; clone_size: many; j_call: TRBJ2-2; cdr3_nt: TGTGCCAGCAGCCGGGACAGGTCCACCGGGGAGCTGTTTTTT; cdr3_aa: CASSRDRSTGELFF
d_call: NA; v_call: TRBV20-1; clone_size: many; j_call: TRBJ1-2; cdr3_nt: TGCAGTGCCCGGGACTCCCGGTCTGTTGGCTACACCTTC; cdr3_aa: CSARDSRSVGYTF
d_call: NA; v_call: TRBV27; clone_size: few; j_call: TRBJ1-6; cdr3_nt: TGTGCCAGCAGTGCCCACACAGGGACTTCACCCCTCCACTTT; cdr3_aa: CASSAHTGTSPLHF
d_call: TRBD2; v_call: TRBV20-1; clone_size: many; j_call: TRBJ2-1; cdr3_nt: TGCAGTGCTCGTACTAGCGGCTCCTACAATGAGCAGTTCTTC; cdr3_aa: CSARTSGSYNEQFF
d_call: NA; v_call: TRBV7-9; clone_size: many; j_call: TRBJ1-1; cdr3_nt: TGTGCCAGCAGCTCGTACACCTACACTGAAGCTTTCTTT; cdr3_aa: CASSSYTYTEAFF
d_call: NA; v_call: TRBV5-1; clone_size: many; j_call: TRBJ1-6; cdr3_nt: TGCGCCAGCAGCTCGGACGGGGGGAACTCACCCCTCCACTTT; cdr3_aa: CASSSDGGNSPLHF
d_call: NA; v_call: TRBV6-2/TRBV6-3; clone_size: many; j_call: TRBJ1-1; cdr3_nt: TGTGCCAGCAGTGAAGTGGGAGGGACTGAAGCTTTCTTT; cdr3_aa: CASSEVGGTEAFF
d_call: NA; v_call: TRBV3-1; clone_size: many; j_call: TRBJ2-7; cdr3_nt: TGTGCCAGCAGCCAGGGAACGACCTCCTACGAGCAGTACTTC; cdr3_aa: CASSQGTTSYEQYF
d_call: NA; v_call: TRBV12-3/TRBV12-4; clone_size: many; j_call: TRBJ1-2; cdr3_nt: TGTGCCAGCAGTTTATTGAGCTATGGCTACACCTTC; cdr3_aa: CASSLLSYGYTF
d_call: NA; v_call: TRBV12-3/TRBV12-4; clone_size: many; j_call: TRBJ2-2; cdr3_nt: TGTGCCAGCACCCCATCATGGGCTAGCAACACCGGGGAGCTGTTTTTT; cdr3_aa: CASTPSWASNTGELFF
d_call: NA; v_call: TRBV9; clone_size: many; j_call: TRBJ2-1; cdr3_nt: TGTGCCAGCAGCGTAGTGGGGGGCTTTCACAATGAGCAGTTCTTC; cdr3_aa: CASSVVGGFHNEQFF
d_call: TRBD1; v_call: TRBV20-1; clone_size: few; j_call: TRBJ2-1; cdr3_nt: TGCAGTGTTTCCGGACAGGTTAGCTCCTACAATGAGCAGTTCTTC; cdr3_aa: CSVSGQVSSYNEQFF
d_call: NA; v_call: TRBV7-9; clone_size: few; j_call: TRBJ2-3; cdr3_nt: TGTGCCAGCAGCGCCGTTGGGGGAGGAAGCACAGATACGCAGTATTTT; cdr3_aa: CASSAVGGGSTDTQYF
d_call: TRBD1; v_call: TRBV11-2; clone_size: many; j_call: TRBJ2-6; cdr3_nt: TGTGCCAGCAGGCGCGGAACCGGGACAGGGTTGGCTGGGGCCAACGTCCTGACTTTC; cdr3_aa: CASRRGTGTGLAGANVLTF
d_call: NA; v_call: TRBV10-2; clone_size: few; j_call: TRBJ2-7; cdr3_nt: TGCGCCAGCGGTGGACAGCTATACGAGCAGTACTTC; cdr3_aa: CASGGQLYEQYF
d_call: TRBD1; v_call: TRBV29-1; clone_size: NA; j_call: TRBJ1-5; cdr3_nt: TGCAGCGTCGGACAGGGGGCGGAAGGTCAGCCCCAGCATTTT; cdr3_aa: CSVGQGAEGQPQHF
d_call: NA; v_call: TRBV5-1; clone_size: many; j_call: TRBJ2-7; cdr3_nt: TGCGCCAGCAGCCTAGGGGGGGGCGCCGCCTCCTACGAGCAGTACTTC; cdr3_aa: CASSLGGGAASYEQYF
d_call: NA; v_call: TRBV11-2; clone_size: many; j_call: TRBJ2-3; cdr3_nt: TGTGCCAGCAGCCCAAATTTAGACGCAGATACGCAGTATTTT; cdr3_aa: CASSPNLDADTQYF
d_call: NA; v_call: TRBV2; clone_size: many; j_call: TRBJ1-1; cdr3_nt: TGTGCCAGCACCACGGGGGGCATAGCTTTCTTT; cdr3_aa: CASTTGGIAFF
d_call: TRBD2; v_call: TRBV20-1; clone_size: NA; j_call: TRBJ2-5; cdr3_nt: TGCAGTGCGCCCCAACCCCTACTAGCGGGGGGGACCCAGTACTTC; cdr3_aa: CSAPQPLLAGGTQYF
d_call: NA; v_call: TRBV30; clone_size: many; j_call: TRBJ2-3; cdr3_nt: TGTGCCTGGAGCACCCACCGAAGGCGGAGCACAGATACGCAGTATTTT; cdr3_aa: CAWSTHRRRSTDTQYF
d_call: NA; v_call: TRBV18; clone_size: NA; j_call: TRBJ2-7; cdr3_nt: TGTGCCAGCTCACCAAGAAGCCAGACGAACGAGCAGTACTTC; cdr3_aa: CASSPRSQTNEQYF